The 19 T cell receptor beta chains presented below share a single source sample, sequenced in a study of regulatory T cells. Whole-study results and caveats: Compared with autologous conventional CD4+ cells and control regulatory cells, CD3G-deficient regulatory T cells showed reduced diversity.

No antigens are known for them. Primers: 52 TRBV forward and 13 TRBJ reverse. Repertoires were generated with immunoSEQ multiplex PCR, while TCRdb's copy carries only in-frame clones and drops some. The profile shows about 3,900 clones, about 91% of them singletons. Sequenced: CD4+ Tregs sorted from blood. Receptor source: a child aged 2-9 years with CD3G deficiency.

The chain combines TRBV10-3 with TRBJ2-3, with D perhaps matching TRBD2 (6 bases). The CDR3 runs to 12 residues. The V end lost 7 bases, the J end lost 7 bases, and 12 bases lay between the germline ends. CDR1 is ENHRY and CDR2 is SYGVKD in the germline V gene. The CDR3 loop reads CAIKGAGYTQYF. The CDR3, as DNA: TGTGCCATCAAGGGAGCGGGCTATACGCAGTATTTT.

This CDR3 reads CASSRLAPHTGELFF. The CDR3 nucleotides read TGTGCCAGCAGCCGACTAGCTCCCCACACCGGGGAGCTGTTTTTT. The rearrangement uses TRBV6-6 and TRBJ2-2; 7 positions agree with TRBD2. This CDR3 is built from 15 residues. CDR1 and CDR2 (germline): MNHNY, SVGAGI (reference sequence). The J segment lost 3 bases and the V segment lost 6 bases, leaving 7 bases of the junction unmatched.

The rearrangement uses TRBV28 and TRBJ2-7; D unresolved. V lost 4 bases and J 3 bases, leaving 16 bases between the germline ends. Germline V lookup: CDR1 MDHEN, CDR2 SYDVKM. This CDR3 region has 15 residues. The CDR3 protein is CASSSPEVSGYEQYF. The CDR3 bases are TGTGCCAGCAGTTCCCCTGAGGTATCGGGCTACGAGCAGTACTTC.

The rearrangement links TRBV28 to TRBJ1-5; tentatively, D is TRBD1 (6 bases). This CDR3 has 14 amino acids. V gave up 7 bases and J gave up 4 bases, with 14 bases separating them. Germline assignment: CDR1 MDHEN and CDR2 SYDVKM. Here the CDR3 DNA reads TGTGCCAGCAAGCCGGGGGGCCTGAATCAGCCCCAGCATTTT. Residues: CASKPGGLNQPQHF.

The rearrangement joins TRBV11-2 to TRBJ2-4; D remains unclear. V lost 1 base to trimming and J lost 1 base, with 14 bases between them. CDR1 and CDR2 from the germline V gene are SGHAT and FQNNGV. This CDR3 has 17 residues. The CDR3 loop is CASSLGRLGLAKNIQYF. In nucleotides, the CDR3 is TGTGCCAGCAGCTTAGGTCGCTTGGGATTGGCCAAAAACATTCAGTACTTC.

The chain links TRBV6-1 to TRBJ2-7, with 8 bases identical to TRBD1. V was pared by 6 bases and J by 3 bases, with 7 bases of the junction left unmatched. The CDR3 is made up of 14 amino acids. Germline assignment: CDR1 MNHNS and CDR2 SASEGT. The CDR3 protein is CASRGTGKDYEQYF. CDR3 nucleotide sequence: TGTGCCAGCAGAGGGACAGGTAAAGACTACGAGCAGTACTTC.

The CDR3 DNA sequence: TGTGCCAGCAGCCTCTCTTTACTAGCGGTATCGAATGAGCAGTTCTTC. As protein: CASSLSLLAVSNEQFF. J is TRBJ2-1 and V is TRBV28; TRBD2 matches at 8 bases. V dropped 6 bases and J dropped 7; count of bases not matched to a gene: 14. CDR1 MDHEN and CDR2 SYDVKM come from the germline V gene. The CDR3 has 16 amino acids.

The rearrangement uses TRBV5-1 and TRBJ2-7; TRBD2 is a possible D gene (5 bases). Trimming stripped 0 bases from V and 4 bases from J, with 14 bases between. This CDR3 is built from 15 residues. Per the germline V gene, CDR1 is SGHRS and CDR2 is YFSETQ. CDR3 in DNA: TGCGCCAGCAGCTTGGCGGCGGGCGGAGAATACGAGCAGTACTTC. Residues: CASSLAAGGEYEQYF.

In DNA form, the CDR3 reads TGTGCCAGCAGTTTATTTTTCGCCGGAAGGTCCGGGGAGCTGTTTTTT. Protein sequence: CASSLFFAGRSGELFF. The V gene is TRBV28, the J gene TRBJ2-2; D unresolved. Germline V lookup: CDR1 MDHEN, CDR2 SYDVKM. The CDR3 loop spans 16 amino acids. Between the trimmed V and J ends, which lost 1 base and 6 bases, there was a span of 15 bases.

The chain recombines TRBV19 with TRBJ2-6; 10 bases map to TRBD2. Trimming removed 5 bases from V and 0 bases from J; junction bases left unmatched: 10. The CDR3 loop spans 19 amino acids. The germline V gene encodes CDR1 LNHDA and CDR2 SQIVND (reference sequence). Here the CDR3 DNA reads TGTGCCAGTAGTCCTCGAGGACTAGCGGTGATCTCTGGGGCCAACGTCCTGACTTTC. Amino acids: CASSPRGLAVISGANVLTF. The variable domain in full, with the rest retrieved from reference TRBV19 and TRBJ2-6, is DGGITQSPKYLFRKEGQNVTLSCEQNLNHDAMYWYRQDPGQGLRLIYYSQIVNDFQKGDIAEGYSVSREKKESFPLTVTSAQKNPTAFYLCASSPRGLAVISGANVLTFGAGSRLTVL.

The chain joins TRBV28 to TRBJ1-5; 9 bases agree with TRBD1. Germline CDR1 MDHEN, CDR2 SYDVKM. V lost 9 bases and J lost 4; bases outside the gene matches: 10. The CDR3 extends over 15 amino acids. CDR3 bases: TGTGCCAGTCGATCGTCCGGGACAGGGAATCAGCCCCAGCATTTT. Translated: CASRSSGTGNQPQHF.

The rearrangement uses TRBV6-1 and TRBJ2-7, with 9 bases fitting TRBD1. Trimming cost V 6 bases and J 4 bases; bases outside gene matches: 4. The CDR3 length is 13 residues. In germline, CDR1 is MNHNS, CDR2 SASEGT. The chain's CDR3 is CASRGQGRYEQYF. The CDR3, as DNA: TGTGCCAGCAGGGGACAGGGTAGATACGAGCAGTACTTC.

CDR3 loop: CASSSFNRGLSNEQFF. CDR3 sequence (DNA): TGCGCCAGCAGCTCCTTTAACAGGGGGCTAAGTAATGAGCAGTTCTTC. The rearrangement joins TRBV5-1 to TRBJ2-1; 9 bases match TRBD1. J was trimmed by 7 bases and V by 3 bases; bases with no gene match: 11. From germline, CDR1 is SGHRS and CDR2 YFSETQ. This CDR3 is 16 amino acids long.

J is TRBJ2-7 and V is TRBV7-9; 10 positions match TRBD1. J lost 5 bases, V lost 5 bases, and 6 bases had no gene match. Germline assignment: CDR1 SEHNR and CDR2 FQNEAQ (reference sequence). The CDR3 spans 14 residues. CDR3 coding DNA: TGTGCCAGCAGCGCGGGACAGGGGAGCCACGAGCAGTACTTC. It encodes CASSAGQGSHEQYF.

V usage is TRBV5-1 and J usage is TRBJ2-3; D may be TRBD2 (6 bases). There are 14 residues in the CDR3. The V end was cut by 0 bases, the J end by 1 base, with 6 bases between. Germline values: CDR1 SGHRS, CDR2 YFSETQ. CDR3 protein: CASSLASGTDTQYF. The CDR3 nucleotides read TGCGCCAGCAGCTTGGCTAGCGGCACAGATACGCAGTATTTT.

The chain combines TRBV11-3 with TRBJ2-5; D perhaps matches TRBD1 (6 bases). Germline assignment: CDR1 SGHNT and CDR2 YENEEA. The CDR3 runs 14 residues. Trimming pared 5 bases from V and 1 base from J, leaving 11 bases between. The CDR3 bases are TGTGCCAGCAGCGGGGACACCGGCCAAGAGACCCAGTACTTC. Its translation: CASSGDTGQETQYF.

The V gene is TRBV11-2, the J gene TRBJ2-1; D call uncertain. The V gene lost 2 bases and the J gene lost 13 bases, with 18 bases spanning the gap. Germline CDR1 reads SGHAT; CDR2 reads FQNNGV. This CDR3 has 14 amino acids. The CDR3: CASSLSRSLASQFF. As DNA, the CDR3 is TGTGCCAGCAGCTTATCCCGTTCGTTGGCAAGTCAGTTCTTC.

The V and J genes are TRBV6-1 and TRBJ2-7; D is uncertain. CDR1 is MNHNS and CDR2 is SASEGT in the germline V gene. The CDR3 length is 14 residues. V was shortened by 6 bases and J by 1 base, with 13 bases between the two germline ends. The CDR3, as DNA: TGTGCCAGCAGGAAAGACTTGACTTCCTACGAGCAGTACTTC. Protein sequence: CASRKDLTSYEQYF.

The gene calls are TRBV18 and TRBJ2-1; D is possibly TRBD1 or TRBD2 (6 bases each). Germline V gene data show CDR1 as KGHSH and CDR2 as LQKENI. The V end was cut by 2 bases, the J end by 4 bases, with 18 bases between. The CDR3 loop spans 17 amino acids. The chain's CDR3 is CASSPEWGANRYNEQFF. The CDR3 DNA sequence: TGTGCCAGCTCACCAGAATGGGGGGCCAACCGTTACAATGAGCAGTTCTTC.